Following are 9 T cell receptor beta chains from one sample sequenced in a study of cytomegalovirus exposure and HLA in healthy donors. The PCR had 60 Vbeta and 13 Jbeta primers. Profiled with immunoSEQ multiplex PCR; TCRdb holds only in-frame clones, not every one. The sample holds about 140,000 clones, about 82% seen once. Sequenced input: PBMCs. Receptors were obtained from a man younger than 45 in good health and CMV-seronegative.

The rearrangement links TRBV6-5 to TRBJ1-4; D remains unclear. CDR1 and CDR2 (germline): MNHEY, SVGAGI. Between the trimmed V and J ends, which lost 5 bases and 7 bases, there was a span of 11 bases. The CDR3 contains 13 residues. The CDR3 DNA reads as TGTGCCAGCAGTCTCCGGCCGGGTGAAAAACTGTTTTTT. It is translated as CASSLRPGEKLFF.

This chain joins TRBV27 and TRBJ2-1; the match to TRBD2 covers 9 bases. The length of the CDR3 is 15 residues. The germline V gene encodes CDR1 MNHEY and CDR2 SMNVEV (reference sequence). The V segment lost 6 bases and the J segment 2 bases; nucleotides outside the gene matches: 5. This CDR3 is CASRDERGAYNEQFF. CDR3 nucleotide sequence: TGTGCCAGCAGGGACGAGCGGGGGGCCTACAATGAGCAGTTCTTC.

The rearrangement uses TRBV5-4 and TRBJ1-2; the D gene is possibly TRBD1 (6 bases). The V gene lost 2 bases and the J gene lost 5 bases, with 13 bases spanning the gap. Germline CDR1 is SGHNT and CDR2 is YYREEE (reference sequence). The CDR3 length is 14 residues. The CDR3 reads CASSFDRTRYGYTF. The CDR3 DNA follows: TGTGCCAGCAGCTTTGACAGGACAAGATATGGCTACACCTTC.

J is TRBJ2-5 and V is TRBV18, with 9 bases fitting TRBD2. CDR3 size: 18 residues. Germline V gives CDR1 KGHSH, CDR2 LQKENI. Germline trimming cut 3 bases from V and 4 bases from J; bases unmatched to any gene: 15. The chain's CDR3 is CASSPLRGSLSGGETQYF. In nucleotides, the CDR3 is TGTGCCAGCTCACCGCTGCGTGGGTCCCTTAGCGGGGGAGAGACCCAGTACTTC. Full variable domain (missing parts from reference TRBV18 and TRBJ2-5): NAGVMQNPRHLVRRRGQEARLRCSPMKGHSHVYWYRQLPEEGLKFMVYLQKENIIDESGMPKERFSAEFPKEGPSILRIQQVVRGDSAAYFCASSPLRGSLSGGETQYFGPGTRLLVL.

The J gene is TRBJ2-5, the V gene TRBV11-3; the match to TRBD2 covers 15 bases. There are 15 residues in the CDR3. Germline CDR1 and CDR2: SGHNT and YENEEA. With V trimmed by 5 bases and J by 5 bases, 3 bases remained unmatched. The CDR3 loop reads CASSHGTSGGETQYF. CDR3 nucleotides: TGTGCCAGCAGCCACGGGACTAGCGGGGGGGAGACCCAGTACTTC. Using reference TRBV11-3 and TRBJ2-5 for the parts outside the CDR3, the full variable domain is EAGVVQSPRYKIIEKKQPVAFWCNPISGHNTLYWYLQNLGQGPELLIRYENEEAVDDSQLPKDRFSAERLKGVDSTLKIQPAELGDSAVYLCASSHGTSGGETQYFGPGTRLLVL.

The chain has TRBV7-9 and TRBJ1-2, with 10 bases fitting TRBD1. Germline V gene lookup returns CDR1 SEHNR and CDR2 FQNEAQ (reference sequence). After removal of 5 bases from V and 5 bases from J, the junction contained 5 bases not matched to a gene. The CDR3 has 14 residues. The CDR3 region is CASSSRDRGYGYTF. The CDR3 region has the DNA TGTGCCAGCAGCAGCCGGGACAGGGGTTATGGCTACACCTTC.

The gene calls are TRBV18 and TRBJ2-1; 8 bases align to TRBD1. Germline V gene lookup returns CDR1 KGHSH and CDR2 LQKENI. V trimming: 3 bases; J trimming: 4 bases; junction bases outside the gene matches: 2. The CDR3 runs to 14 residues. The CDR3 is CASSPGQAYNEQFF. CDR3 in DNA: TGTGCCAGCTCACCGGGACAGGCTTACAATGAGCAGTTCTTC.

The table lists this clone with a few counts. The chain has TRBV6-1 and TRBJ2-1, with a tentative D call TRBD2 (5 bases). Trimming cost V 6 bases and J 0 bases, with 9 bases left between them. This CDR3 contains 14 residues. Germline CDR1 is MNHNS and CDR2 is SASEGT. The CDR3 coding sequence is TGTGCCAGCAGGAGGGAGAACTCCTACAATGAGCAGTTCTTC. Its protein product is CASRRENSYNEQFF.

V and J are TRBV9 and TRBJ2-3, with TRBD2 matching 13 bases. CDR1 is SGDLS, CDR2 YYNGEE, per germline. This CDR3 region has 16 residues. V gave up 0 bases and J gave up 8 bases; unmatched junction bases: 6. CDR3 bases: TGTGCCAGCAGCGTAGGGTTAACTAGCGGGGGGGGTACGCAGTATTTT. Translating it yields CASSVGLTSGGGTQYF.